This T cell receptor (beta chain) came from a study of neurological immune-mediated disorders (dated by TCRdb to the late 2010s). The study in broad terms: Among the approximately 35 multiple sclerosis patients, relapsing-remitting MS was present in around 31 and secondary progressive MS was present in 3. The approximately 100 TCR-beta libraries included longitudinal samples, technical triplicates and paired sorted CD4+ and CD8+ T-cell subsets alongside PBMC samples. The study compared peripheral blood TCR-beta repertoires of HTLV-I-associated myelopathy (HAM/TSP) patients, multiple sclerosis patients and healthy controls using UMI-based sequencing. Of the approximately 65 subjects in the cohort, about 14 were HAM/TSP patients, approximately 35 were multiple sclerosis patients, and some 20 were healthy controls. Longitudinal HAM/TSP donors and healthy donors each had 3 time-points at intervals of roughly 3-40 months. What the study reported, not specific to this receptor: The MS cluster was not associated with any clinical or MRI features, and the authors stated that larger cohorts are needed. Expanded clones from different subjects shared no identical CDR3 amino acid sequences, which suggests that TCR-beta repertoires were private in all groups. The highest TCR clonal expansion was observed in HAM/TSP patients, whereas the lowest was observed in MS patients, even when compared with healthy controls. In a phylogenetic analysis, the repertoires of 18 out of 34 MS patients fell into a single cluster of related CDR3 sequences, pointing to a possible signature at the repertoire level.

At least ten counts were recorded for this clonotype. Its antigen is not yet known. The input lacks base qualities; no much larger clone sits a single base away. The time point label of this sample denotes: longitudinal time-point 3. Libraries from unsorted PBMCs were made from 2 million PBMCs kept in RNAlater at -80 degrees C until RNA extraction. The multiple sclerosis patients were enrolled in a US clinical protocol that evaluated disease progression with magnetic resonance imaging. PBMCs were separated from peripheral blood using Ficoll-Hypaque density gradient centrifugation and then cryopreserved in liquid nitrogen. In the germline V gene (reference sequence), CDR1 corresponds to LGHDT and CDR2 to YNNKEL. From its cysteine to its phenylalanine, the CDR3 spans 15 amino acids. This entry keeps only the CDR3 DNA: 45 bases, framed from base 1. V was cut back by 4 bases and J by 1 base, leaving a gap of 13 bases between them.

cDNA synthesis used template-switch 5'RACE with a primer carrying a 10-nucleotide random unique molecular identifier tagging each TCR transcript. Each sequencing run produced over 160 million TCR-beta sequences covering 15-18 subjects. The RNeasy kit was used to extract total RNA. The KAPA Real-time Library Amplification kit was used to amplify TCR-beta VDJ regions with primers for the TCR constant region and the 5'RACE anchor. A first PCR added sample indexes and Illumina adaptors, and a second PCR then raised library yield. The roughly 650 bp TCR product was size-selected on a 2% E-gel SizeSelection system after Ampure bead purification. Before pooling, library quality was assessed on a Bioanalyzer, concentration was determined with Qubit, and library quantification was performed with the Kapa Library Quantification kit. An Illumina HiSeq 2500 was used to sequence the libraries paired-end at 2 x 150 bp. To increase sequence diversity, about 25-30% phiX was spiked into each library pool. The authors processed their data as follows. The quality-filtered reads were processed with the UMI-based MiGEC pipeline, whose error correction step removed more than 90% of the raw TCR sequences. IMGT germline references were used for aligning VDJ genes, and each clonotype was defined as a unique CDR3 amino acid sequence together with its V-J genes. Clonal expansion, Shannon diversity and CDR3 relatedness (CalcPairwiseDistances, ClusterSamples) were evaluated with VDJtools, and phylogenetic trees were built with CLCbio workbench. Clones with at least 8 unique UMIs were defined as expanded, with this threshold being based on coefficient-of-variation modelling across technical triplicates. TCRdb reprocessing: public reads trimmed at Q25 with fastp, clones called with MiXCR, in-frame beta chains kept. Each CDR3 protein gets just one entry, which takes the most common genes and DNA from the rows behind it. The V and J calls here are based on TCRdb, not the publication. The sample table records approximately 85,000 distinct CDR3 sequences; about 4.3% of these occur just once. The ten largest clones add up to approximately 5.4% of the sample.

This TCR derives from a woman aged 60-70 years with multiple sclerosis. Input material: PBMCs. The sequence is built from TRBV3-1 and TRBJ1-1; tentative D gene TRBD1, with 6 bases matching. CDR3 sequence: CASSPADRKNTEAFF. The base sequence is TGTGCCAGCAGCCCCGCGGACAGAAAGAACACTGAAGCTTTCTTT.